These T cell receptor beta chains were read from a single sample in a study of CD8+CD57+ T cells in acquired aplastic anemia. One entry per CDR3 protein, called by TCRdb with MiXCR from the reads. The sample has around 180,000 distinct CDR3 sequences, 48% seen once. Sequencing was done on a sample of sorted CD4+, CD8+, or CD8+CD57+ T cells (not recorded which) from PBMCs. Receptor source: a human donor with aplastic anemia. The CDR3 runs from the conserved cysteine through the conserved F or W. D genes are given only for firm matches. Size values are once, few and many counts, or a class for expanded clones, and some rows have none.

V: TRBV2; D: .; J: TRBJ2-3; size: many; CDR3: CASSSGYRTDTQYF; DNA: TGTGCCAGCAGTAGCGGATACCGCACAGATACGCAGTATTTT
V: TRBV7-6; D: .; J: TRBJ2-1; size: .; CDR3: CASSQDPGALVNEQFF; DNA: TGTGCCAGCAGCCAAGATCCGGGAGCCTTGGTAAATGAGCAGTTCTTC
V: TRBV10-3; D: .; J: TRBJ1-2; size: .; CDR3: CAISESHTHGYTF; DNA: TGTGCCATCAGTGAGTCGCATACTCATGGCTACACCTTC
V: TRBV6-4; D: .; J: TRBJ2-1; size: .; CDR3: CASRTTDVGTEQFF; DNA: TGTGCCAGCAGAACAACGGACGTCGGCACTGAGCAGTTCTTC
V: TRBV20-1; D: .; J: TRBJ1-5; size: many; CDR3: CSAGTPNSNQPQHF; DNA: TGCAGTGCTGGGACGCCAAATAGCAATCAGCCCCAGCATTTT
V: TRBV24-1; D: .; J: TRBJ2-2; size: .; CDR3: CASSKSVNTGELFF; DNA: TGTGCCAGCAGTAAGAGCGTGAACACCGGGGAGCTGTTTTTT
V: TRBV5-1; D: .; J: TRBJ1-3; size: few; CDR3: CASSLQGNQVAGNTIYF; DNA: TGCGCCAGCAGCTTGCAGGGGAATCAGGTCGCTGGAAACACCATATATTTT
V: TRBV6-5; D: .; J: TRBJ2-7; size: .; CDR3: CASSYTAGRSYEQYF; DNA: TGTGCCAGCAGTTATACGGCAGGGCGCTCCTACGAGCAGTACTTC
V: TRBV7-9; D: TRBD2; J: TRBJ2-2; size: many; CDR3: CASSKGLAGDTGELFF; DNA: TGTGCCAGCAGCAAGGGACTAGCGGGGGACACCGGGGAGCTGTTTTTT
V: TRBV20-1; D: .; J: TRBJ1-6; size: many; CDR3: CSVMFRQGTSPLHF; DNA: TGCAGTGTCATGTTCCGGCAGGGGACTTCACCCCTCCACTTT
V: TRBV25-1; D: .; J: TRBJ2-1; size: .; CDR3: CASSAGLGYEQFF; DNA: TGTGCCAGCAGTGCGGGCCTCGGCTATGAGCAGTTCTTC
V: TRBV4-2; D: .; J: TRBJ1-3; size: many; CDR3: CASSQGRPNSGNTIYF; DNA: TGTGCCAGCAGCCAAGGGAGGCCAAACTCTGGAAACACCATATATTTT
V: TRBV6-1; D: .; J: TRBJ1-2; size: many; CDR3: CASSEARQTNYGYTF; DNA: TGTGCCAGCAGTGAAGCCAGACAGACGAACTATGGCTACACCTTC
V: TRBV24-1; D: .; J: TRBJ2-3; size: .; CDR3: CATSDVTSSDTQYF; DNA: TGTGCCACCAGTGATGTGACTAGTTCAGATACGCAGTATTTT
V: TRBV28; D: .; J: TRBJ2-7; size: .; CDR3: CASSRFEGNLVYEQYF; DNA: TGTGCCAGCAGTAGATTCGAGGGAAATTTGGTCTACGAGCAGTACTTC
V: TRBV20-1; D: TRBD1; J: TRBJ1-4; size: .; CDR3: CSARDPGQGSEKLFF; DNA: TGCAGTGCTAGAGATCCGGGACAGGGTAGTGAAAAACTGTTTTTT
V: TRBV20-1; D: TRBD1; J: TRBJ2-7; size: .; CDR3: CSASTGPYEQYF; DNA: TGCAGTGCCTCGACAGGGCCGTACGAGCAGTACTTC
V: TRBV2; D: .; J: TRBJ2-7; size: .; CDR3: CASTRVEQYF; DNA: TGTGCCAGCACCAGAGTCGAGCAGTACTTC
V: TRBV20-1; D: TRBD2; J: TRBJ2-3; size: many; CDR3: CSARKPSGGTSTDTQYF; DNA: TGCAGTGCAAGAAAGCCTAGCGGGGGGACTAGCACAGATACGCAGTATTTT
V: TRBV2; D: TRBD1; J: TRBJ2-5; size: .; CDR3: CASRAGTGLQETQYF; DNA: TGTGCCAGCAGAGCCGGGACAGGCCTCCAAGAGACCCAGTACTTC
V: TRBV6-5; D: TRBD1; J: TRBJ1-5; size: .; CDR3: CASSYRGGEQPQHF; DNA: TGTGCCAGCAGTTACAGAGGGGGCGAGCAGCCCCAGCATTTT
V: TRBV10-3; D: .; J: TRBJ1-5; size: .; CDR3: CAISGEQEITQPQHF; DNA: TGTGCCATCAGTGGCGAACAGGAGATAACCCAGCCCCAGCATTTT
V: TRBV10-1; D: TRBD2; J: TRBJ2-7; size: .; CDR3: CASSDPGGSYEQYF; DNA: TGCGCCAGCAGTGATCCGGGAGGCTCCTACGAGCAGTACTTC